This T cell receptor (beta chain) was documented in a study of blood T cell repertoires in COVID-19. The table came from immunoSEQ multiplex PCR; TCRdb's copy has only in-frame clones and leaves some out. Of hundreds of thousands of clones listed, 90% were seen once; the top ten hold 1.5% to 2%. Unmatched junction bases numbered 17, after V lost 0 bases and J lost 2 bases. The CDR3 is 19 residues long. Germline assignment: CDR1 SGDLS and CDR2 YYNGEE. In this sample, this clone turned up a few times. The study drew participants aged about 18 to 95 years from 24 US areas. The sequencing sample was made of PBMCs or T cells enriched from blood (not recorded which). This clonotype was obtained from a woman aged 18 to 35 with acute COVID-19. The chain joins TRBV9 to TRBJ2-7, with TRBD2 matching 7 bases. The CDR3 nucleotides read TGTGCCAGCAGCGTAGTCAGGCTGTTGGTGCGGGAGCGGCCCTACGAGCAGTACTTC. Protein: CASSVVRLLVRERPYEQYF.